The T cell receptor beta chain under discussion was sequenced for a study of cytomegalovirus exposure and HLA in healthy donors. Study outcomes and limitations: Across donors, most TCRs were seen rarely, yet some public ones were widespread. TCR association rates varied by HLA locus in a later analysis, with DRB1 highest and HLA-C lowest. Compared with the roughly 670-donor mean, an Asian-associated ancestry cluster reportedly had fewer N-insertions, according to a later analysis. The only immune exposure information that was available was CMV serostatus.

The CDR3 totals 17 residues. Germline CDR1 and CDR2: LNHNV and YYDKDF (reference sequence). The study ran its PCR with 60 Vbeta and 13 Jbeta primers. Method: immunoSEQ multiplex PCR; TCRdb's copy keeps in-frame clones and lacks some. The sample contains 90,000 to 120,000 clones, roughly 71% of which appear only once. About this clone itself: The antigen is unknown.

This chain uses TRBV15 with TRBJ1-3, with unresolved D. The DNA end favors TRBJ2-2, so the J call may be wrong. This clonotype originated in a man aged 40-49 years in good health and CMV-seropositive. The specimen was PBMCs. CDR3 region: CATSRDSGMGGTGELFF. The CDR3 DNA sequence: TGTGCCACCAGCAGAGATTCGGGTATGGGTGGCACCGGGGAGCTGTTTTTT.